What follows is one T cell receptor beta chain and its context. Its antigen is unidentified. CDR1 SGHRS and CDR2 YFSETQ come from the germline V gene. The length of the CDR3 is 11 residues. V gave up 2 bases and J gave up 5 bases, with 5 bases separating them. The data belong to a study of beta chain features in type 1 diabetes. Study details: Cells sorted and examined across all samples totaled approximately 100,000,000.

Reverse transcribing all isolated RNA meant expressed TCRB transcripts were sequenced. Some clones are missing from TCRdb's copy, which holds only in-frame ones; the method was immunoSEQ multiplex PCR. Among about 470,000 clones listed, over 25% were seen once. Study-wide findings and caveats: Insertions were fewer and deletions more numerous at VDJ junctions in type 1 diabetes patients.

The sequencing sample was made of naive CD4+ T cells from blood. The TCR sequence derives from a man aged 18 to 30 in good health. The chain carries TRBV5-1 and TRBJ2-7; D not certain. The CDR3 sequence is CASSFTHEQYF. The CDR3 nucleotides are TGCGCCAGCAGCTTCACACACGAGCAGTACTTC.